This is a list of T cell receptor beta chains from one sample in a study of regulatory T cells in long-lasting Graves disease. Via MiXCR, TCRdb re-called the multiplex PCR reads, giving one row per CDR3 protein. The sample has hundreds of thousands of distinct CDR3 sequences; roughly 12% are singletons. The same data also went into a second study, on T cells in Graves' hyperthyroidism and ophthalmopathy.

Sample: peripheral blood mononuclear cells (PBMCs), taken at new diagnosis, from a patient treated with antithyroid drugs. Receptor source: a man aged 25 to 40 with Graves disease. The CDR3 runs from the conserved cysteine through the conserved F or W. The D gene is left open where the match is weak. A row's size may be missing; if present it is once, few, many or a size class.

CDR3aa: CATRGLAGVIDTQYF
CDR3nt: TGTGCCACCCGAGGGCTAGCGGGAGTCATAGATACGCAGTATTTT
len: 15
v_gene: TRBV12-3/TRBV12-4
abundance: many
d_gene: TRBD2
j_gene: TRBJ2-3

CDR3aa: CSAPTTRSSYEQYF
CDR3nt: TGCAGTGCACCCACTACCCGCAGCTCCTACGAGCAGTACTTC
len: 14
v_gene: TRBV20-1
abundance: many
d_gene: NA
j_gene: TRBJ2-7

CDR3aa: CASSALGHQKAADTQYF
CDR3nt: TGTGCCAGTAGTGCCCTTGGACACCAAAAGGCGGCAGATACGCAGTATTTT
len: 17
v_gene: TRBV19
abundance: few
d_gene: NA
j_gene: TRBJ2-3

CDR3aa: CSVEGDGTGTTEQYF
CDR3nt: TGCAGCGTTGAAGGGGACGGGACAGGGACCACCGAGCAGTACTTC
len: 15
v_gene: TRBV29-1
abundance: many
d_gene: TRBD1
j_gene: TRBJ2-7

CDR3aa: CASSDSLRDTQYF
CDR3nt: TGTGCCAGCAGTGACTCTCTTAGGGATACGCAGTATTTT
len: 13
v_gene: TRBV6-4
abundance: few
d_gene: NA
j_gene: TRBJ2-3

CDR3aa: CSVEGVNTEAFF
CDR3nt: TGCAGCGTTGAGGGAGTGAACACTGAAGCTTTCTTT
len: 12
v_gene: TRBV29-1
abundance: many
d_gene: NA
j_gene: TRBJ1-1

CDR3aa: CASSYSPGQGNTGELFF
CDR3nt: TGTGCCAGCAGTTACTCGCCGGGACAGGGAAACACCGGGGAGCTGTTTTTT
len: 17
v_gene: TRBV6-5
abundance: many
d_gene: TRBD1
j_gene: TRBJ2-2

CDR3aa: CASSLQGRRGYTF
CDR3nt: TGTGCCAGCAGTTTACAGGGTCGTCGTGGCTACACCTTC
len: 13
v_gene: TRBV27
abundance: many
d_gene: NA
j_gene: TRBJ1-2

CDR3aa: CASSASRFVVGNEQFF
CDR3nt: TGTGCCAGTAGTGCCTCTCGGTTCGTGGTCGGCAATGAGCAGTTCTTC
len: 16
v_gene: TRBV19
abundance: few
d_gene: NA
j_gene: TRBJ2-1

CDR3aa: CASSYLRDRGNQPQHF
CDR3nt: TGTGCCAGCAGTTACCTTCGAGACAGGGGCAATCAGCCCCAGCATTTT
len: 16
v_gene: TRBV6-5
abundance: many
d_gene: TRBD1
j_gene: TRBJ1-5

CDR3aa: CASSAGLVGGENEQFF
CDR3nt: TGTGCCAGCAGCGCGGGTTTAGTAGGGGGAGAGAATGAGCAGTTCTTC
len: 16
v_gene: TRBV9
abundance: NA
d_gene: NA
j_gene: TRBJ2-1

CDR3aa: CASSGGYRYNEQFF
CDR3nt: TGTGCCAGCAGCGGCGGTTATCGGTACAATGAGCAGTTCTTC
len: 14
v_gene: TRBV9
abundance: NA
d_gene: NA
j_gene: TRBJ2-1

CDR3aa: CASSLNPTSKGTDTQYF
CDR3nt: TGTGCCAGCAGCTTGAACCCCACTAGCAAGGGCACAGATACGCAGTATTTT
len: 17
v_gene: TRBV5-5
abundance: few
d_gene: NA
j_gene: TRBJ2-3

CDR3aa: CASSSQLRARGADTQYF
CDR3nt: TGTGCCAGCAGTTCCCAACTTCGGGCCCGGGGTGCAGATACGCAGTATTTT
len: 17
v_gene: TRBV27
abundance: few
d_gene: NA
j_gene: TRBJ2-3

CDR3aa: CSASGANVLTF
CDR3nt: TGCAGCGCTTCGGGGGCCAACGTCCTGACTTTC
len: 11
v_gene: TRBV29-1
abundance: many
d_gene: NA
j_gene: TRBJ2-6

CDR3aa: CASSPGWGAPYEQYF
CDR3nt: TGTGCCAGCAGTCCGGGGTGGGGGGCCCCCTACGAGCAGTACTTC
len: 15
v_gene: TRBV7-2
abundance: many
d_gene: NA
j_gene: TRBJ2-7

CDR3aa: CASSLVVGSYNEQFF
CDR3nt: TGTGCCAGCAGCTTAGTAGTAGGGTCCTACAATGAGCAGTTCTTC
len: 15
v_gene: TRBV11-2
abundance: many
d_gene: NA
j_gene: TRBJ2-1

CDR3aa: CSANRDRAGEQYF
CDR3nt: TGCAGTGCTAACCGGGACAGGGCAGGCGAGCAGTACTTC
len: 13
v_gene: TRBV20-1
abundance: few
d_gene: TRBD1
j_gene: TRBJ2-7

CDR3aa: CSARITSGSTSGEQYF
CDR3nt: TGCAGTGCTAGGATCACTAGCGGTTCTACGTCGGGGGAGCAGTACTTC
len: 16
v_gene: TRBV20-1
abundance: once
d_gene: TRBD2
j_gene: TRBJ2-7

CDR3aa: CASGPSTASGANVLTF
CDR3nt: TGTGCCAGCGGACCGTCTACAGCTTCGGGGGCCAACGTCCTGACTTTC
len: 16
v_gene: TRBV2
abundance: many
d_gene: NA
j_gene: TRBJ2-6

CDR3aa: CASRPGDSAQHF
CDR3nt: TGTGCCAGCAGACCCGGGGATTCAGCCCAGCATTTT
len: 12
v_gene: TRBV6-2/TRBV6-3
abundance: NA
d_gene: NA
j_gene: TRBJ1-5

CDR3aa: CSAPIGGTGETQYF
CDR3nt: TGCAGTGCCCCTATAGGGGGGACCGGGGAGACCCAGTACTTC
len: 14
v_gene: TRBV20-1
abundance: many
d_gene: NA
j_gene: TRBJ2-5

CDR3aa: CASSIGLASTDTQYF
CDR3nt: TGTGCCAGTAGTATAGGACTAGCGTCAACAGATACGCAGTATTTT
len: 15
v_gene: TRBV19
abundance: few
d_gene: TRBD2
j_gene: TRBJ2-3

CDR3aa: CASSFQTSGRGSTDTQYF
CDR3nt: TGTGCCAGCAGCTTTCAGACTAGCGGGAGGGGTAGCACAGATACGCAGTATTTT
len: 18
v_gene: TRBV7-2
abundance: few
d_gene: TRBD2
j_gene: TRBJ2-3